This T cell receptor (beta chain) emerged from a study of blood T cell repertoires in COVID-19 (dated by TCRdb to the early 2020s). Concerning the study at large: The collaborator samples originated in the United States, Italy and Spain and spanned the acute and convalescent phases of COVID-19. The material from the prospective study consisted of cDNA or gDNA derived from T cells, B-cell-depleted T cells, or PBMCs. Subjects who had been exposed to COVID-19, were actively infected with it, or had recovered from it provided the deeply sampled blood TCRbeta repertoires that made up the dataset. The repertoires were made available in a free public database intended to serve as a resource for research on the immune response to SARS-CoV-2. The samples were drawn from the first 160 participants of the ongoing ImmuneRACE study and from 1,254 subjects provided by 6 global collaborators. The sample metadata nearly always contained a de-identified subject ID, COVID-19 status, age in years and sex. Where available, HLA class I and class II types were taken from metadata supplied by the sample provider and were not determined by assay-based typing. Here is what the overall study found, with its caveats: The amount of clinical and demographic metadata varied by source and participant and was provided uncurated.

CDR3 length: 15 amino acids, cysteine to phenylalanine. Only the CDR3 DNA stays, 45 bases, in frame from base 1. A distance of 11 bases separates the germline ends of V and J, which lose 1 base and 4 bases respectively. The germline V gene (reference sequence) supplies CDR1 LNHDA and CDR2 SQIVND. Whole blood was collected in K2EDTA tubes by collaborating institutions according to the institutions' own protocols. For TCRbeta analysis, collaborators shipped samples as frozen whole blood, isolated PBMCs, or DNA extracted from either of those sample types. TCRbeta CDR3 regions were amplified from genomic DNA using the immunoSEQ Assay, a bias-controlled multiplex PCR. As for how the authors treated the data: Within the assay, amplification of reference gene primers was used to estimate how many nucleated cells each sample contained. To quantify the absolute abundance of each unique TCRbeta CDR3 rearrangement, sequence reads were collapsed and filtered. Productive Simpson clonality was computed per sample as the square root of Simpson's diversity index over productive rearrangements. Here the immuneACCESS table is served through TCRdb, limited to in-frame sequences with V and J called. Missing clones are a known gap in these copies; in checked studies unresolved V genes cover under half, and the rest lacks a known reason. That table is the source of V, J and clone size, and D and trimming were worked out from the DNA. A total of roughly 120,000 clones appear in this sample, roughly 88% of them only once. Jointly, the top ten make up approximately 0.75% of the sample.

About this clone itself: Its antigen is not yet known. No clone much larger than this one lies a single base away; base qualities are absent.

The sequence was obtained from a woman in her sixties or seventies with acute or convalescent COVID-19. The chain was built from TRBV19 and TRBJ1-5; the D gene cannot be resolved reliably. The sample was peripheral blood. The CDR3 region: CASSIVGRLNQPQHF. The DNA reads as follows: TGTGCCAGTAGTATAGTGGGCAGACTAAATCAGCCCCAGCATTTT.